This entry features one T cell receptor beta chain sequence. What it binds is unknown. Through a sample-barcoded 5' primer and a J-beta primer mix, a second PCR was run for roughly 6 to 12 cycles. TCRdb reanalysed the 5' RACE reads using MiXCR and keeps one entry per CDR3 protein. The sample lists 650,000 to 900,000 distinct CDR3 sequences; approximately 59% were seen once. The CDR3 has 15 residues. Per germline, CDR1 DFQATT and CDR2 SNEGSKA (reference sequence). Unmatched junction bases numbered 9, after V lost 6 bases and J lost 6 bases. The sample originates from a study of blood T cells in healthy people across ages. Study findings and constraints: The lack of PBMC sorting stopped any conclusive naive versus antigen-experienced comparison.

Input material: blood. The chain links TRBV20-1 to TRBJ2-1; 12 bases line up with TRBD2. The receptor was derived from a man aged 25-45 years in good health. As DNA, the CDR3 is TGCAGTGCCCCCGGGGGACTAGCGGGCGCCAATGAGCAGTTCTTC. This encodes CSAPGGLAGANEQFF.